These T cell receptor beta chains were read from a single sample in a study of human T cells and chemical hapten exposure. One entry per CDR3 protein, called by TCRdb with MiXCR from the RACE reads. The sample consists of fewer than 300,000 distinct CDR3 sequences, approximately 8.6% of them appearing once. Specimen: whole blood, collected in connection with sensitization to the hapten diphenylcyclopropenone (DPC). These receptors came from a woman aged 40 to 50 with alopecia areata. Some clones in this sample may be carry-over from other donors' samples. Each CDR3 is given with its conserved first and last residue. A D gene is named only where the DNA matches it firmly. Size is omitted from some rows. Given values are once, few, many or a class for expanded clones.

TGTGCCAGCACCCTCGGGGGGCGGGTCACTGAAGCTTTCTTT	CASTLGGRVTEAFF	NA	TRBJ1-1	NA	TRBV28	14
TGTGCCAGCAGTTTGGGGACAGTAGACAATGAGCAGTTCTTC	CASSLGTVDNEQFF	few	TRBJ2-1	TRBD1	TRBV12-3/TRBV12-4	14
TGCGCCAGCAGCTTCTACAGCACAGATACGCAGTATTTT	CASSFYSTDTQYF	few	TRBJ2-3	NA	TRBV5-1	13
TGCAGTGCTAGAGGCCGACTAGCCCGAAGCTCCTACAATGAGCAGTTCTTC	CSARGRLARSSYNEQFF	NA	TRBJ2-1	TRBD2	TRBV20-1	17
TGTGCCAGCAGCCGGGGGAGACAGCCCCAGCATTTT	CASSRGRQPQHF	few	TRBJ1-5	NA	TRBV12-3/TRBV12-4	12
TGTGCCAGCAGTTACTTGGACAGCCGCTGGTTAGATACGCAGTATTTT	CASSYLDSRWLDTQYF	many	TRBJ2-3	NA	TRBV6-5	16
TGTGCCAGCAGTTACTCACAGGGGGCGAACACTGAAGCTTTCTTT	CASSYSQGANTEAFF	few	TRBJ1-1	TRBD1	TRBV6-5	15
TGCAGCGTTGAAGATCGTCGCCCAAGCAATCAGCCCCAGCATTTT	CSVEDRRPSNQPQHF	NA	TRBJ1-5	NA	TRBV29-1	15
TGTGCCACCAGTGATGATTTGAGCAATGAGCAGTTCTTC	CATSDDLSNEQFF	few	TRBJ2-1	NA	TRBV24-1	13
TGTGCCAGCAGCTTCGCGGGAGGGCCGGCGAATACGCAGTATTTT	CASSFAGGPANTQYF	NA	TRBJ2-3	TRBD2	TRBV7-9	15
TGCAGTGCCGAAGGACTGATACACAATGAGCAGTTCTTC	CSAEGLIHNEQFF	NA	TRBJ2-1	NA	TRBV20-1	13
TGTGCCAGCAGCGACGGACAGGGATGGGACAAACTGTTTTTT	CASSDGQGWDKLFF	NA	TRBJ1-4	TRBD1	TRBV7-9	14
TGTGCCAGCATCCGGACAGCGGGTAATCAGCCCCAGCATTTT	CASIRTAGNQPQHF	few	TRBJ1-5	NA	TRBV6-1	14
TGTGCCAGCAGTGAGGGGGGTCCCTACAATGAGCAGTTCTTC	CASSEGGPYNEQFF	few	TRBJ2-1	NA	TRBV7-2	14
TGTGCCATCAGTGATAGGGGGTCCGACAAAAACATTCAGTACTTC	CAISDRGSDKNIQYF	once	TRBJ2-4	NA	TRBV10-3	15
TGTGCCAGCAGACACCGGGACAGGAGGGCTTTCTTT	CASRHRDRRAFF	NA	TRBJ1-1	TRBD1	TRBV6-2/TRBV6-3	12